This T cell receptor beta chain was sequenced in a study of cytomegalovirus exposure and HLA in healthy donors. Germline CDR1 is SGHRS and CDR2 is YFSETQ. Deletions cut 0 bases from V and 0 bases from J, with 8 bases between. This CDR3 is 15 amino acids long. The PCR contained 60 Vbeta and 13 Jbeta primers. Profiled with immunoSEQ multiplex PCR; TCRdb holds only in-frame clones, not every one. The sample comprises about 180,000 clones, 65% to 85% of which are singletons, and over 2% rests with the top ten. The rearrangement links TRBV5-1 to TRBJ2-3; possible D gene TRBD2, 5 bases. The source material was PBMCs. The TCR comes from a man aged 55 to 70 in good health and CMV-seronegative. The CDR3 loop reads CASSLEEASTDTQYF. CDR3 coding DNA: TGCGCCAGCAGCTTGGAGGAGGCTAGCACAGATACGCAGTATTTT.